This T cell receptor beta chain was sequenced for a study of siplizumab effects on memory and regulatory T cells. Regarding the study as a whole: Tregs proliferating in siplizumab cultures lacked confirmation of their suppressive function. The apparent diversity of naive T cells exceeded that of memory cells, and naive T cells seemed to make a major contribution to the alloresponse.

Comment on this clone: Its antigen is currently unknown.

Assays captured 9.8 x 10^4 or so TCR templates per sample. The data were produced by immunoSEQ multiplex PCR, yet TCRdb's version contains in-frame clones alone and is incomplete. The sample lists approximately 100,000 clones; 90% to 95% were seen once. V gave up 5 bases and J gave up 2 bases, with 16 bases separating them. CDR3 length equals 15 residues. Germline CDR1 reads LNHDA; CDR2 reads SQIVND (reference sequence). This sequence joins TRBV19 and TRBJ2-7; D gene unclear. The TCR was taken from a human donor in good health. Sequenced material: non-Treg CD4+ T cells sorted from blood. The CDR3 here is CASSAELKGPYEQYF. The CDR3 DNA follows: TGTGCCAGTAGTGCCGAATTGAAGGGTCCCTACGAGCAGTACTTC.